This TCR beta chain was recorded in a study of blood T cell repertoires in COVID-19. Germline CDR1 reads MDHEN; CDR2 reads SYDVKM. The length of the CDR3 is 14 residues. V gave up 5 bases and J gave up 4 bases, with 14 bases separating them. This clone is a singleton in its sample. The table came from immunoSEQ multiplex PCR; TCRdb's copy has only in-frame clones and leaves some out. The sample has tens of thousands of clones, 70% to 80% seen once. This clonotype was sampled from a human donor in a cohort sampled during active COVID-19. Sequenced input: peripheral blood. V is TRBV28 and J is TRBJ1-1; no definite D call. CDR3 DNA: TGTGCCAGCAGTCCTCCCATTGGTAGCACTGAAGCTTTCTTT. Translated, it gives CASSPPIGSTEAFF.